This T cell receptor (beta chain) was obtained from a study of cytomegalovirus exposure and HLA in healthy donors. This PCR relied on a set of 60 Vbeta primers and 13 Jbeta primers. Sequencing was performed with immunoSEQ multiplex PCR; in TCRdb, only in-frame clones are kept and a portion is missing. This table holds over 110,000 clones, around three quarters found once. As regards this clone: Its antigen is unidentified.

Germline CDR1 SGHTA, CDR2 FQGNSA. The CDR3 has 12 amino acids. V was pared by 4 bases and J by 8 bases, with 10 bases between. General study findings and limits: Per published reports, the classifier diagnosed cytomegalovirus status with high specificity and sensitivity.

The rearrangement uses TRBV7-2 and TRBJ2-3; D perhaps matches TRBD2 (6 bases). The sequence derives from a woman aged 40 to 50 in good health and CMV-seropositive. The sequenced material came from PBMCs. The CDR3 DNA is TGTGCCAGCAGCTGGGGGACTGTTACGCAGTATTTT. Its translation is CASSWGTVTQYF. The full variable domain, rest sourced from reference TRBV7-2 and TRBJ2-3, is GAGVSQSPSNKVTEKGKDVELRCDPISGHTALYWYRQSLGQGLEFLIYFQGNSAPDKSGLPSDRFSAERTGGSVSTLTIQRTQQEDSAVYLCASSWGTVTQYFGPGTRLTVL.